A single sample is the source of the 29 T cell receptor beta chains below, sequenced in a study of OX40 agonist ivuxolimab in advanced cancers. TCRdb's copy holds only in-frame clones and misses some; the assay was immunoSEQ multiplex PCR. The sample lists about 79,000 clones; 92% were seen once. Material: CD4+ or CD8+ T cells sorted from blood, obtained in a trial of the OX40 agonist ivuxolimab. The origin of the receptors is an adult with an advanced solid tumor such as melanoma, head and neck, liver or kidney cancer.

V is TRBV9 and J is TRBJ1-5; D remains ambiguous. V lost 0 bases and J lost 0, with 7 bases in between. The germline CDR1 and CDR2 sequences are SGDLS and YYNGEE. This CDR3 contains 15 residues. Here the CDR3 reads CASSVDGRSNQPQHF. The CDR3 DNA reads as TGTGCCAGCAGCGTAGACGGGCGTAGCAATCAGCCCCAGCATTTT.

This rearrangement joins TRBV6-5 to TRBJ1-6, with 9 bases matching TRBD1. CDR3 length: 16 residues. The J segment lost 9 bases and the V segment lost 2 bases, leaving 8 bases of the junction unmatched. Germline V lookup: CDR1 MNHEY, CDR2 SVGAGI. DNA for the CDR3: TGTGCCAGCAGTTACCAACGCGGGACAGGGACTTCACCCCTCCACTTT. Translated, it gives CASSYQRGTGTSPLHF.

The chain has TRBV2 and TRBJ2-7, with 10 bases that match TRBD2. Germline CDR1 is SNHLY and CDR2 is FYNNEI. Trimming took 2 bases from V and 5 from J; bases not matched to a gene: 6. The length of the CDR3 is 15 residues. The DNA for the CDR3 is TGTGCCAGCAGTGAACTAGCGGGAGCACATAACGAGCAGTACTTC. As protein: CASSELAGAHNEQYF.

The chain employs TRBV11-3 and TRBJ1-1; possible D gene TRBD1, 5 bases. The CDR3 contains 14 residues. Germline V CDR1 and CDR2: SGHNT, YENEEA. Between the trimmed V and J ends, which lost 5 bases and 4 bases, there was a span of 14 bases. Written as DNA, the CDR3 is TGTGCCAGCAGCCACGCTAGGACAAGCACTGAAGCTTTCTTT. Amino acid sequence: CASSHARTSTEAFF.

This clone was picked up one time. V gene TRBV14 combines with J gene TRBJ1-4; D is uncertain. CDR1 is SGHDN, CDR2 FVKESK, per germline. This CDR3 spans 15 amino acids. The V gene lost 1 base and the J gene lost 7 bases, with 13 bases spanning the gap. The CDR3 sequence is CASSQGVLLGEKLFF. DNA for the CDR3: TGTGCCAGCAGCCAAGGGGTATTATTGGGTGAAAAACTGTTTTTT.

The genes are TRBV19 and TRBJ1-2, with D unclear. The CDR3 runs 12 residues. CDR1 and CDR2 (germline): LNHDA, SQIVND (reference sequence). Trimming pared 3 bases from V and 8 bases from J, leaving 10 bases between. The CDR3 loop reads CASSMRGGGYTF. The CDR3 nucleotides are TGTGCCAGTAGTATGCGAGGCGGGGGCTACACCTTC.

A word on this clone: The junction and the germline gene differ at one end; a read error may be behind it. The rearrangement joins TRBV7-7 to TRBJ2-5; D not resolved. This CDR3 is built from 14 residues. Per the germline V gene, CDR1 is SSHAT and CDR2 is FNYEAQ (reference sequence). The CDR3 loop is CASSDTSHQETQYF. CDR3 nucleotides: TGTGCTAGCAGCGATACTTCCCACCAAGAGACCCAGTACTTC.

The chain links TRBV25-1 to TRBJ2-3; weak D call: TRBD2 (7 bases). The CDR3 loop spans 13 amino acids. Looked up from germline, CDR1 is MGHDK and CDR2 is SYGVNS. The V gene lost 7 bases and the J gene lost 4 bases, with 12 bases spanning the gap. CDR3 amino acids: CASTGGWADTQYF. The CDR3 region has the DNA TGTGCCAGCACGGGGGGCTGGGCAGATACGCAGTATTTT. Based on the CDR3 plus reference TRBV25-1 and TRBJ2-3, the full variable domain is EADIYQTPRYLVIGTGKKITLECSQTMGHDKMYWYQQDPGMELHLIHYSYGVNSTEKGDLSSESTVSRIRTEHFPLTLESARPSHTSQYLCASTGGWADTQYFGPGTRLTVL.

This chain joins TRBV2 and TRBJ2-2; D unclear. Germline loops: CDR1 SNHLY, CDR2 FYNNEI. CDR3 length equals 13 residues. Trimming left V 4 bases short and J 3 bases short, with 6 bases between. The DNA for the CDR3 is TGTGCCAGCAGTGGTGAGGACACCGGGGAGCTGTTTTTT. Translated: CASSGEDTGELFF.

Notes on this clone: Other DNA sequences in this sample translate to the same CDR3. The chain is built from TRBV19 and TRBJ1-1, with 7 bases fitting TRBD1. Germline V gene data show CDR1 as LNHDA and CDR2 as SQIVND (reference sequence). The length of the CDR3 is 13 residues. V lost 5 bases, J lost 1 base, and 1 base stayed unmatched. The CDR3 DNA reads as TGTGCCAGTAGTGGGACAGCGAACACTGAAGCTTTCTTT. This translates into CASSGTANTEAFF. Supplemented by reference TRBV19 and TRBJ1-1, the full variable domain reads DGGITQSPKYLFRKEGQNVTLSCEQNLNHDAMYWYRQDPGQGLRLIYYSQIVNDFQKGDIAEGYSVSREKKESFPLTVTSAQKNPTAFYLCASSGTANTEAFFGQGTRLTVV.

This clone has only a few counts. J is TRBJ1-1 and V is TRBV7-9; D gene unclear. Germline CDR1 and CDR2: SEHNR and FQNEAQ (reference sequence). Trimming took off 2 bases at V and 2 bases at J, with 12 bases between the two ends. The CDR3 covers 15 residues. The CDR3 region has the DNA TGTGCCAGCAGCTTAATAGCGCAGAGTAACACTGAAGCTTTCTTT. This codes for CASSLIAQSNTEAFF.

V is TRBV14 and J is TRBJ2-7; D may be TRBD1 (5 bases). Per germline, CDR1 SGHDN and CDR2 FVKESK. V lost 1 base, J lost 7 bases, and 14 bases lay in between. There are 14 residues in the CDR3. For the CDR3, the DNA is TGTGCCAGCAGCCAAGGACAGAACTCGGGTGAGCAGTACTTC. Residues: CASSQGQNSGEQYF. Drawing the rest from reference TRBV14 and TRBJ2-7, the complete variable domain is EAGVTQFPSHSVIEKGQTVTLRCDPISGHDNLYWYRRVMGKEIKFLLHFVKESKQDESGMPNNRFLAERTGGTYSTLKVQPAELEDSGVYFCASSQGQNSGEQYFGPGTRLTVT.

The chain uses TRBV11-3 and TRBJ2-1; TRBD2 aligns across 7 bases. The CDR3 contains 15 residues. V was pared by 4 bases and J by 5 bases, with 8 bases of the junction left unmatched. Germline V gives CDR1 SGHNT, CDR2 YENEEA. This CDR3 is CASSSGLSGDNEQFF. The CDR3 coding sequence is TGTGCCAGCAGCTCCGGACTGAGCGGGGACAATGAGCAGTTCTTC.

The chain combines TRBV18 with TRBJ2-4, with D possibly being TRBD1 or TRBD2 (5 bases each). The CDR3 covers 15 residues. Germline CDR1 reads KGHSH; CDR2 reads LQKENI. V was cut by 3 bases and J by 8 bases, with 17 bases left in between. The CDR3 sequence: CASSPRRGALDIQYF. CDR3 DNA sequence: TGTGCCAGCTCACCCCGCCGGGGCGCCTTGGACATTCAGTACTTC.

V and J are TRBV7-8 and TRBJ2-5; D is undetermined. Germline V gene data show CDR1 as SGHVS and CDR2 as FQNEAQ. V was cut by 6 bases and J by 0 bases, with 8 bases left in between. The CDR3 is 13 residues long. The CDR3 here is CASSYGNQETQYF. The CDR3 nucleotides are TGTGCCAGCAGTTACGGAAACCAAGAGACCCAGTACTTC.

This rearrangement joins TRBV19 to TRBJ2-7, with 9 bases that match TRBD1. After removal of 5 bases from V and 4 bases from J, the junction contained 9 bases not matched to a gene. The CDR3 consists of 15 residues. Germline V gene sequence: CDR1 LNHDA, CDR2 SQIVND (reference sequence). The CDR3 nucleotides are TGTGCCAGTAGTCTTTTTCCTGGGACAGGGTACGAGCAGTACTTC. Its protein product is CASSLFPGTGYEQYF.

The V gene is TRBV29-1, the J gene TRBJ2-1; D is ambiguous. Germline V lookup: CDR1 SQVTM, CDR2 ANQGSEA. The CDR3 contains 14 residues. Deletions cut 5 bases from V and 6 bases from J, with 17 bases between. The CDR3 region is CSVLPLGSGNEQFF. The CDR3 region has the DNA TGCAGCGTTCTCCCCCTTGGCTCCGGCAATGAGCAGTTCTTC.

J is TRBJ2-5 and V is TRBV7-3; 7 bases map to TRBD2. The germline CDR1 and CDR2 sequences are SGHTA and FQGTGA. The J segment lost 4 bases and the V segment lost 0 bases, leaving 11 bases of the junction unmatched. The CDR3 sequence is 17 residues long. CDR3 amino acids: CASSLTSGGSRTETQYF. Here the CDR3 DNA reads TGTGCCAGCAGCTTAACTTCTGGCGGGAGTCGCACAGAGACCCAGTACTTC.

The rearrangement joins TRBV27 to TRBJ1-5; possible D gene TRBD1, 5 bases. CDR3 length: 16 amino acids. Germline lookup yields CDR1 MNHEY and CDR2 SMNVEV (reference sequence). The ends were cut back, 4 bases at V and 3 bases at J, with 16 bases in the middle. The CDR3 protein is CASSSLWGRDNQPQHF. DNA of the CDR3: TGTGCCAGCAGTTCCCTCTGGGGCAGGGACAATCAGCCCCAGCATTTT.

The J gene is TRBJ2-7, the V gene TRBV6-4; 14 nucleotides match TRBD2. V was pared by 8 bases and J by 6 bases, with 9 bases of the junction left unmatched. This CDR3 comprises 15 residues. Germline loops: CDR1 MRHNA, CDR2 SNTAGT. The CDR3 loop is CASHGTSGRWSEQYF. CDR3 bases: TGTGCCAGCCACGGGACTAGCGGGAGATGGAGCGAGCAGTACTTC.

The rearrangement uses TRBV28 and TRBJ2-7; TRBD1 might be the D (5 bases). V was trimmed by 6 bases and J by 9 bases, leaving 12 bases between them. This CDR3 is 11 amino acids long. The germline V gene encodes CDR1 MDHEN and CDR2 SYDVKM. CDR3 loop: CASRGVVGQYF. DNA for the CDR3: TGTGCCAGCAGAGGGGTCGTCGGGCAGTACTTC.

The V call is TRBV7-2, the J call TRBJ2-3; TRBD2 matches 8 bases. Germline CDR1 is SGHTA and CDR2 is FQGNSA. CDR3 size: 17 residues. V dropped 5 bases and J dropped 2; count of bases not matched to a gene: 12. The CDR3 reads CASSAAQTSAHTDTQYF. Here the CDR3 DNA reads TGTGCCAGCAGCGCCGCACAGACTAGCGCCCACACAGATACGCAGTATTTT.

J is TRBJ2-5 and V is TRBV5-8, with D unclear. The V end was cut by 2 bases, the J end by 2 bases, with 7 bases between. CDR1 and CDR2 from the germline V gene are SGHTS and YDEGEE. The CDR3 spans 13 residues. The CDR3 nucleotides read TGTGCCAGCAGCTTCCGACTTCAAGAGACCCAGTACTTC. Encoded protein: CASSFRLQETQYF. Filled out from reference TRBV5-8 and TRBJ2-5, the complete variable domain reads EAGVTQSPTHLIKTRGQQATLRCSPISGHTSVYWYQQALGLGLQFLLWYDEGEERNRGNFPPRFSGRQFPNYSSELNVNALELEDSALYLCASSFRLQETQYFGPGTRLLVL.

The V call is TRBV5-5, the J call TRBJ1-4; TRBD1 matches 7 bases. This CDR3 comprises 15 residues. Germline CDR1 reads SGHKS; CDR2 reads YYEKEE (reference sequence). Unmatched junction bases numbered 8, after V lost 4 bases and J lost 5 bases. The CDR3 sequence: CASSPTGAVNEKLFF. For the CDR3, the DNA is TGTGCCAGCAGCCCAACAGGGGCTGTGAATGAAAAACTGTTTTTT.

The rearrangement links TRBV5-4 to TRBJ2-2; D remains unclear. Trimming cost V 0 bases and J 2 bases, with 8 bases left between them. This CDR3 is 15 amino acids long. Germline V CDR1 and CDR2: SGHNT, YYREEE (reference sequence). DNA of the CDR3: TGTGCCAGCAGCTTGGTTAGCCCCAACACCGGGGAGCTGTTTTTT. Translation gives CASSLVSPNTGELFF.

The sample holds one count of this clone. Here the CDR3 reads CASSVWTGGLYEQYF. The CDR3 DNA is TGTGCCAGCTCAGTCTGGACAGGGGGTCTTTACGAGCAGTACTTC. This chain connects TRBV18 to TRBJ2-5, with TRBD1 identical over 10 bases. The DNA matches TRBJ2-7 better at its end, which makes the J call doubtful. The CDR3 is 15 residues long. CDR1 is KGHSH and CDR2 is LQKENI in the germline V gene.

This chain uses TRBV19 with TRBJ1-5, with 10 positions matching TRBD1. The CDR3 has 15 amino acids. In germline, CDR1 is LNHDA, CDR2 SQIVND (reference sequence). The V and J ends lost 1 base and 7 bases, in that order; junction bases with no gene match: 4. CDR3 sequence: CASSIGTGGHQPQHF. The DNA for the CDR3 is TGTGCCAGTAGTATAGGGACAGGGGGGCACCAGCCCCAGCATTTT.

The chain uses TRBV4-3 and TRBJ2-1, with 7 bases lining up with TRBD2. V was clipped by 3 bases and J by 4 bases; unmatched bases: 12. This CDR3 is built from 17 residues. From germline, CDR1 is LGHNA and CDR2 YSLEER. The CDR3, as DNA: TGCGCCAGCAGCCAGGTCCCCAAGGCTAGCGGATACAATGAGCAGTTCTTC. Translating it yields CASSQVPKASGYNEQFF.

The V call is TRBV27, the J call TRBJ2-1; D gene unclear. Germline V gene sequence: CDR1 MNHEY, CDR2 SMNVEV (reference sequence). The CDR3 totals 13 residues. The germline V and J ends were trimmed by 6 bases and 4 bases, with 10 bases remaining between them. The CDR3 protein is CASSPRGYNEQFF. Written as DNA, the CDR3 is TGTGCCAGCAGCCCAAGAGGATACAATGAGCAGTTCTTC.